The subject of this entry is one T cell receptor beta chain. Its antigen remains unidentified. PCR used 60 Vbeta primers and 13 Jbeta primers. The assay was immunoSEQ multiplex PCR, and TCRdb's table has in-frame clones only and misses some. This sample has 110,000 to 150,000 clones, with 70% to 75% found just once. These data come from a study of cytomegalovirus exposure and HLA in healthy donors. V was clipped by 5 bases and J by 7 bases; unmatched bases: 8. The V gene's germline CDR1 is SGHDT and CDR2 YYEEEE. The CDR3 is 15 amino acids. Study-level results: Later analysis revealed greater clonal expansion in HLA-associated TCR beta chains than in equally common others. A link between a missense DCLRE1C variant and TCR beta V- and J-gene trimming emerged from a later analysis.

The sample taken for sequencing was PBMCs. The chain uses TRBV5-6 and TRBJ2-2; TRBD1 agrees at 10 bases. The sequence came from a woman aged 25 to 39 in good health and CMV-seronegative. The CDR3, as DNA: TGTGCCAGCAGATCCGACAGGGGGCTGAACGGGGAGCTGTTTTTT. Translation: CASRSDRGLNGELFF.